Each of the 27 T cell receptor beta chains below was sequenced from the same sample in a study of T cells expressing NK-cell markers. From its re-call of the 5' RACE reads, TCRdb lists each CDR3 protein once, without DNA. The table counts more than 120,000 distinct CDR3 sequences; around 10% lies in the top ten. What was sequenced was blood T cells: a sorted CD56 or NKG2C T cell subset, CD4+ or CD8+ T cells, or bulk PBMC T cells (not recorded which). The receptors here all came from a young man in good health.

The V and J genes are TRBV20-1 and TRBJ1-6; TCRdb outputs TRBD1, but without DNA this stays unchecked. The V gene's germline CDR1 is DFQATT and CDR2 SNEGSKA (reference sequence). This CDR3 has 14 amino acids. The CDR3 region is CSAYTGTANSPLHF.

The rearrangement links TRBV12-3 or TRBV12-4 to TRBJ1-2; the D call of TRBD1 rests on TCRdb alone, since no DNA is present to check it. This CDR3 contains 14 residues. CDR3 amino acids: CASSLALLGDGYTF.

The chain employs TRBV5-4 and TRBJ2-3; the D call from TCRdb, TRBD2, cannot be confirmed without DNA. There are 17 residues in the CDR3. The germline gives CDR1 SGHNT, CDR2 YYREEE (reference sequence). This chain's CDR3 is CASSSPPREWGTDTQYF.

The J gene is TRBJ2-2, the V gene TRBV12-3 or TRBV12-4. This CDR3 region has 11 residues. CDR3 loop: CASPRPGELFF.

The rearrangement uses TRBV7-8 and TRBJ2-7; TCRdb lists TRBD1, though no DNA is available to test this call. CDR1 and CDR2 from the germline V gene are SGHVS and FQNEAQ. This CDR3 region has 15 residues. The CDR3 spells CASSSSGQLLYEQYF.

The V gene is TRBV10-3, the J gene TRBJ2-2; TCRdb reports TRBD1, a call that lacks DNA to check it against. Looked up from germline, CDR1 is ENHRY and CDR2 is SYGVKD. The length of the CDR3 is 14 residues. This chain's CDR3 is CAISEPGRTGELFF.

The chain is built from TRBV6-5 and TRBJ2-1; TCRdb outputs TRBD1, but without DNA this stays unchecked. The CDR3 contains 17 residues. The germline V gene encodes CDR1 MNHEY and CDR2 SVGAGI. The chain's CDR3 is CASSYSTRTGMNNEQFF.

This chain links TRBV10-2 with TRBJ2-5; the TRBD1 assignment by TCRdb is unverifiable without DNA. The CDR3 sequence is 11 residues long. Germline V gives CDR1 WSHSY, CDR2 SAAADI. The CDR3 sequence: CASQGGQTQYF.

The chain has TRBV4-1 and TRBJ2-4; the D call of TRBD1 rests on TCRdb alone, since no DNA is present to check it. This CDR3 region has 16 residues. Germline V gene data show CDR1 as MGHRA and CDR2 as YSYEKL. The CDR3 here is CASSAPGQGAKNIQYF.

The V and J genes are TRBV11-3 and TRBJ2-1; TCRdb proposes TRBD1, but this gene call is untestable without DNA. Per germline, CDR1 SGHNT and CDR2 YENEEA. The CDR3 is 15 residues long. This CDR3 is CASSFWDRDYNEQFF.

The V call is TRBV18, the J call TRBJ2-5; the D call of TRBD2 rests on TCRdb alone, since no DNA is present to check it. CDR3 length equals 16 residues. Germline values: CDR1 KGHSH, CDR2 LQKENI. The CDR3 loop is CASSRTGTSYMETQYF.

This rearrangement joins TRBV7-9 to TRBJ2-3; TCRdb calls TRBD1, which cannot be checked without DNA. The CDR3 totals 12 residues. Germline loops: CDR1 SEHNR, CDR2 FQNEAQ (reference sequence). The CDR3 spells CAAKGRTDTQYF.

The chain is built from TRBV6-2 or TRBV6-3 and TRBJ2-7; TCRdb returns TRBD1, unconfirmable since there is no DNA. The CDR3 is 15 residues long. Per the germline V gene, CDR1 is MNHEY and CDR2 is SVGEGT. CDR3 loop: CASSRDTGDSYEQYF.

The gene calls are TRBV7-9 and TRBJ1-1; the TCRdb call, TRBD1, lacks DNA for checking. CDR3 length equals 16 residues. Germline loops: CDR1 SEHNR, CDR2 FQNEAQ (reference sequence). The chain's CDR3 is CASSLGPQGRNTEAFF.

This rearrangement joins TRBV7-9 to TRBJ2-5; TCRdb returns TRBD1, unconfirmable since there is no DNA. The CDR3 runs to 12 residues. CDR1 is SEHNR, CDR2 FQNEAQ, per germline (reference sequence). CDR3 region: CASQRGVETQYF.

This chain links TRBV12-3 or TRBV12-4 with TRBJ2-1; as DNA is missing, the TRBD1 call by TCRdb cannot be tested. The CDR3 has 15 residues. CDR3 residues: CASSFHRNIHNEQFF.

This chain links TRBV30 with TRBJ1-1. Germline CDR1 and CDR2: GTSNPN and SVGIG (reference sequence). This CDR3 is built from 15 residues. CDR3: CAWTPDGEWNTEAFF.

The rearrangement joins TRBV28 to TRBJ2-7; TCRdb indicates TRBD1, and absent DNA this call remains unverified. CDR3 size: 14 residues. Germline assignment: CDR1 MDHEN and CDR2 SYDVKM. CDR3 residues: CASSFPGVGYEQYF.

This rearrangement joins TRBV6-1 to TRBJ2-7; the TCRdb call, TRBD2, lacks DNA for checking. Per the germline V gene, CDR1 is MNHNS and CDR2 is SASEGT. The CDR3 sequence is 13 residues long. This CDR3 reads CASSDAGPYEQYF.

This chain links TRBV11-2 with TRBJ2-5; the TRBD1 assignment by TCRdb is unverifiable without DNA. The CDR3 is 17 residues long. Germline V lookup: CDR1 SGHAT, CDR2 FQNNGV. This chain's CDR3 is CASSLGVGGTSGETQYF.

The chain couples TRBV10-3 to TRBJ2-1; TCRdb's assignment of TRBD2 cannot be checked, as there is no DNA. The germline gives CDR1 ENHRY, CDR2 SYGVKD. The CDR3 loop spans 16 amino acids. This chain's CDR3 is CAISEILTSGYNEQFF.

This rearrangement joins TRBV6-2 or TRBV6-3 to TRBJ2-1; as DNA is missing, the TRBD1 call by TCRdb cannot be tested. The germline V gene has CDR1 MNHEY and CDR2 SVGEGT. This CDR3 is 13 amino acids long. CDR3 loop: CASSWGIGPEQFF.

The CDR3 loop reads CSARSRALLAETQYF. This chain links TRBV20-1 with TRBJ2-5; TCRdb's assignment of TRBD2 cannot be checked, as there is no DNA. The CDR3 has 15 residues. The germline V gene has CDR1 DFQATT and CDR2 SNEGSKA (reference sequence).

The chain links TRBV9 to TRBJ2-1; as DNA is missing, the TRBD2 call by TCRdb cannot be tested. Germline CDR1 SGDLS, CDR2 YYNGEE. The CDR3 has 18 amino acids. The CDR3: CASSFHPEEREGWTEQFF.

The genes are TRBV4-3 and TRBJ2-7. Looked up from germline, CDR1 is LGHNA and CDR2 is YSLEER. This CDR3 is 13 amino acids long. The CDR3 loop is CASSQALNYEQYF.

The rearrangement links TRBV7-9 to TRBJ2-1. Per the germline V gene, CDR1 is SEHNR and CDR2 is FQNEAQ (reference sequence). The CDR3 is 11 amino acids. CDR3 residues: CASSFGTERVF.

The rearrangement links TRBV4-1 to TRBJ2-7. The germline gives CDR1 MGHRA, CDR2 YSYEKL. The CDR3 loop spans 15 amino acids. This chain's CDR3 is CASSQDWDPGYEQYF.